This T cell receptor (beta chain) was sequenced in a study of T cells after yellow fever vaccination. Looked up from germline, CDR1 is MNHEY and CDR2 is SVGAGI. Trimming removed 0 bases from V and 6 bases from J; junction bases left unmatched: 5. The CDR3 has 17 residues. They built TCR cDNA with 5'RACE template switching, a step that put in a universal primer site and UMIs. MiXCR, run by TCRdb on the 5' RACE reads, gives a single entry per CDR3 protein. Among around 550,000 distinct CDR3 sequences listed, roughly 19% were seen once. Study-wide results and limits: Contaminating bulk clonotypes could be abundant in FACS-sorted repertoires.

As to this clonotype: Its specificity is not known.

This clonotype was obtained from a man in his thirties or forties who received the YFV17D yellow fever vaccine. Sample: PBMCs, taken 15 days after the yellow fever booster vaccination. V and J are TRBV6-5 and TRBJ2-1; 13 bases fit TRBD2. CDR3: CASSYSVGTSGVNEQFF. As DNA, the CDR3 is TGTGCCAGCAGTTACTCTGTCGGGACTAGCGGGGTCAATGAGCAGTTCTTC.